Shown below are 10 T cell receptor beta chains from a single sample sequenced in a study of shared T cell receptors in the human thymus. Data came from immunoSEQ multiplex PCR; TCRdb stores just in-frame clones and leaves some out. The table has more than 300,000 clones, around 93% seen once; the top ten hold about 0.02%. Specimen: thymocytes. These receptor sequences come from a human donor.

CDR3 protein: CASRQGPSYGYTF. In DNA form, the CDR3 reads TGTGCCAGTAGACAGGGGCCGAGCTATGGCTACACCTTC. The chain is built from TRBV19 and TRBJ1-2, with 7 bases that match TRBD1. The CDR3 sequence is 13 residues long. Losses at the gene ends were 6 bases for V and 4 bases for J; bases not matched to a gene: 5. Germline CDR1 reads LNHDA; CDR2 reads SQIVND (reference sequence). The full variable domain, completed using reference TRBV19 and TRBJ1-2, is DGGITQSPKYLFRKEGQNVTLSCEQNLNHDAMYWYRQDPGQGLRLIYYSQIVNDFQKGDIAEGYSVSREKKESFPLTVTSAQKNPTAFYLCASRQGPSYGYTFGSGTRLTVV.

As DNA, the CDR3 is TGTGCCAGCAGCTTAGATTTGGGACTAGCGGGATGGGATGAGCAGTTCTTC. It translates to CASSLDLGLAGWDEQFF. The chain has TRBV11-2 and TRBJ2-1; 13 bases map to TRBD2. With V trimmed by 0 bases and J by 8 bases, 7 bases remained unmatched. Germline-derived CDR1 and CDR2 are SGHAT and FQNNGV. The length of the CDR3 is 17 residues. Supplemented by reference TRBV11-2 and TRBJ2-1, the full variable domain reads EAGVAQSPRYKIIEKRQSVAFWCNPISGHATLYWYQQILGQGPKLLIQFQNNGVVDDSQLPKDRFSAERLKGVDSTLKIQPAKLEDSAVYLCASSLDLGLAGWDEQFFGPGTRLTVL.

The chain couples TRBV6-5 to TRBJ1-3; 7 nucleotides line up with TRBD1. The V gene end was trimmed by 6 bases and the J gene end by 7 bases; junction bases not matched to a gene: 12. This CDR3 region has 15 residues. The germline gives CDR1 MNHEY, CDR2 SVGAGI. CDR3 amino acids: CASSETGFSANTIYF. Here the CDR3 DNA reads TGTGCCAGCAGCGAGACAGGGTTCTCCGCTAACACCATATATTTT.

This rearrangement joins TRBV7-2 to TRBJ1-5, with 7 bases that match TRBD1. There are 12 residues in the CDR3. The V gene's germline CDR1 is SGHTA and CDR2 FQGNSA. Trimming removed 4 bases from V and 9 bases from J; junction bases left unmatched: 3. This CDR3 reads CASSSYRGPQHF. CDR3 bases: TGTGCCAGCAGCTCTTACAGGGGGCCCCAGCATTTT.

The rearrangement links TRBV13 to TRBJ2-5, with D possibly TRBD2 on 6 matching bases. V shed 4 bases and J shed 7 bases, with 19 bases lying between them. Looked up from germline, CDR1 is PRHDT and CDR2 is FYEKMQ (reference sequence). The CDR3 runs to 15 residues. The CDR3 sequence is CASSSTGTYYPTQYF. The CDR3 coding sequence is TGTGCCAGCAGCTCGACCGGGACTTATTATCCGACCCAGTACTTC.

The V gene is TRBV4-2, the J gene TRBJ2-3; the D is unclear. The CDR3 is 11 amino acids. The germline gives CDR1 LGHNA, CDR2 YNFKEQ. Trimming cost V 6 bases and J 1 base, with 2 bases left between them. In nucleotides, the CDR3 is TGTGCCAGCAGGGGCACAGATACGCAGTATTTT. Amino acids: CASRGTDTQYF.

This chain connects TRBV27 to TRBJ2-7; 10 bases align to TRBD1. The CDR3 extends over 18 amino acids. V gave up 2 bases and J gave up 3 bases; unmatched junction bases: 13. Germline CDR1 MNHEY, CDR2 SMNVEV (reference sequence). CDR3 amino acids: CASSLVIISGQGNYEQYF. The DNA of the CDR3 is TGTGCCAGCAGTTTAGTTATTATTTCGGGACAGGGGAACTACGAGCAGTACTTC.

The chain links TRBV4-2 to TRBJ2-2; 9 bases fit TRBD2. CDR3 length: 16 residues. The junction had 6 bases not matched to a gene; V was cut back by 1 base and J by 6 bases. Germline values: CDR1 LGHNA, CDR2 YNFKEQ. The CDR3 DNA follows: TGTGCCAGCAGCCAAGTCCCTAGCGGGATTCCCGGGGAGCTGTTTTTT. It is translated as CASSQVPSGIPGELFF.

V is TRBV5-4 and J is TRBJ2-1, with 8 bases matching TRBD2. Germline V gives CDR1 SGHNT, CDR2 YYREEE (reference sequence). V shed 3 bases, J shed 2 bases, and the junction held 7 bases outside the gene matches. CDR3 length: 16 amino acids. The CDR3 reads CASSSGGYTTYNEQFF. The CDR3 DNA is TGTGCCAGCAGCTCGGGGGGGTACACTACCTACAATGAGCAGTTCTTC. Together with reference TRBV5-4 and TRBJ2-1, the CDR3 gives the full variable domain: ETGVTQSPTHLIKTRGQQVTLRCSSQSGHNTVSWYQQALGQGPQFIFQYYREEENGRGNFPPRFSGLQFPNYSSELNVNALELDDSALYLCASSSGGYTTYNEQFFGPGTRLTVL.

The V call is TRBV5-4, the J call TRBJ2-2; perhaps TRBD2 as D (6 bases). Trimming shortened V by 4 bases and J by 1 base, and 14 bases separated the two germline ends. Germline CDR1 SGHNT, CDR2 YYREEE (reference sequence). This CDR3 spans 16 amino acids. For the CDR3, the DNA is TGTGCCAGCAGCGGGGGGTCTGGAGAGAACACCGGGGAGCTGTTTTTT. Translating gives CASSGGSGENTGELFF. The full variable domain, rest sourced from reference TRBV5-4 and TRBJ2-2, is ETGVTQSPTHLIKTRGQQVTLRCSSQSGHNTVSWYQQALGQGPQFIFQYYREEENGRGNFPPRFSGLQFPNYSSELNVNALELDDSALYLCASSGGSGENTGELFFGEGSRLTVL.